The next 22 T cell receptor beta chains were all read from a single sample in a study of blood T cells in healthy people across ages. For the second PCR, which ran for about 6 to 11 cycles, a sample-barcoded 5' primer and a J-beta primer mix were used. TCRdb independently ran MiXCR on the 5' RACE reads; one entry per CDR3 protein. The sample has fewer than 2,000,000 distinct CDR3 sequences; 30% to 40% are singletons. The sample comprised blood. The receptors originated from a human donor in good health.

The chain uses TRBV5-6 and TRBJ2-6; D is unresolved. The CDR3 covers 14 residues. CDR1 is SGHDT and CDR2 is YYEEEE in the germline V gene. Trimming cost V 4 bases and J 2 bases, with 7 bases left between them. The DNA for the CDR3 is TGTGCCAGCAGCACCAGGACTGGGGCCAACGTCCTGACTTTC. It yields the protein CASSTRTGANVLTF.

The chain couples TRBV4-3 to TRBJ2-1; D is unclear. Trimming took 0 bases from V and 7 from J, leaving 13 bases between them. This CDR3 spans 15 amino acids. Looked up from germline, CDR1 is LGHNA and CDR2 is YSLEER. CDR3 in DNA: TGCGCCAGCAGCCAAGATCGCGGTAGTTTAAATGAGCAGTTCTTC. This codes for CASSQDRGSLNEQFF.

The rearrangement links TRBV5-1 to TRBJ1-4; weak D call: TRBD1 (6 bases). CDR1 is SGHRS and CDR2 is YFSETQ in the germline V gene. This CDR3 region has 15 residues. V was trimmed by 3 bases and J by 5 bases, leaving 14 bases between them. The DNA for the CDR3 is TGCGCCAGCAGCTGGGGGGGGGACAAGAATGAAAAACTGTTTTTT. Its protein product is CASSWGGDKNEKLFF.

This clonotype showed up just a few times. The CDR3 loop is CASSFSREEGTQYF. The DNA of the CDR3 is TGTGCCAGCAGCTTTTCCAGGGAGGAGGGGACCCAGTACTTC. This sequence joins TRBV7-2 and TRBJ2-5; D may be TRBD2 (6 bases). The CDR3 is made up of 14 amino acids. In germline, CDR1 is SGHTA, CDR2 FQGNSA. Between the trimmed V and J ends, which lost 3 bases and 7 bases, there was a span of 15 bases.

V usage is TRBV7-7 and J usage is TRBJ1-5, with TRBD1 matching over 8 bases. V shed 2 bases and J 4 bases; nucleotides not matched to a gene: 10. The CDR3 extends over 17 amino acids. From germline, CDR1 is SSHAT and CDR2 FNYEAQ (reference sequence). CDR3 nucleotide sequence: TGTGCCAGCAGCTTAAGGTCCGGACAGGGTGGAAATCAGCCCCAGCATTTT. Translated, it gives CASSLRSGQGGNQPQHF.

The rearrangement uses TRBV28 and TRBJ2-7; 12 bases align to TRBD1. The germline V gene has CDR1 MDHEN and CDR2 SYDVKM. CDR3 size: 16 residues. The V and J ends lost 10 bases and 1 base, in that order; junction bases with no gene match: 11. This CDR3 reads CATRVGQGAGSYEQYF. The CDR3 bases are TGTGCCACCCGGGTGGGACAGGGGGCTGGGTCCTACGAGCAGTACTTC.

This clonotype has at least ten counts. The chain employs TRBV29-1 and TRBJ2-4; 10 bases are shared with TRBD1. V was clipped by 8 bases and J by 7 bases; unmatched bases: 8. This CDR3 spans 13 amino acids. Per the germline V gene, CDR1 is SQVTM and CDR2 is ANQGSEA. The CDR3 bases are TGCAGCATGTCGGGACAGGGGAGCAACATTCAGTACTTC. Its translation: CSMSGQGSNIQYF.

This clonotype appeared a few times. Here the CDR3 reads CSARSQGGTDTQYF. In DNA, the CDR3 is TGCAGTGCTAGAAGCCAGGGGGGCACAGATACGCAGTATTTT. V usage is TRBV20-1 and J usage is TRBJ2-3; 7 bases map to TRBD1. With 2 bases clipped from V and 1 base from J, the junction kept 3 bases outside the gene matches. The CDR3 consists of 14 residues. Germline assignment: CDR1 DFQATT and CDR2 SNEGSKA (reference sequence).

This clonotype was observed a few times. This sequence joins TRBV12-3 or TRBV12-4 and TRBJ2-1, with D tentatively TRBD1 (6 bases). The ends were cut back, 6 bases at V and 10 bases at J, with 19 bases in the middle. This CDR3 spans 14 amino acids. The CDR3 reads CASRTLGDTGEQFF. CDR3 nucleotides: TGTGCCAGCAGGACCCTCGGGGACACCGGAGAGCAGTTCTTC.

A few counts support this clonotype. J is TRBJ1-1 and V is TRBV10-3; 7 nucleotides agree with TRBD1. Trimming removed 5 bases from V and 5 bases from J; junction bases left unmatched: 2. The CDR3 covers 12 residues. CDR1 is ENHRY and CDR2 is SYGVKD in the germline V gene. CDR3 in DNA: TGTGCCATCAGTACAGGGGAAACTGAAGCTTTCTTT. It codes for CAISTGETEAFF.

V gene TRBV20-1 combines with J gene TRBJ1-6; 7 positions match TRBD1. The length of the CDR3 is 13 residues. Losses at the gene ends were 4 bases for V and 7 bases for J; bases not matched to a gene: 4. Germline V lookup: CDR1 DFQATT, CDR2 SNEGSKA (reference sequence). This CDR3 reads CSATYRGNSPLHF. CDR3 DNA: TGCAGTGCTACCTACAGGGGAAATTCACCCCTCCACTTT.

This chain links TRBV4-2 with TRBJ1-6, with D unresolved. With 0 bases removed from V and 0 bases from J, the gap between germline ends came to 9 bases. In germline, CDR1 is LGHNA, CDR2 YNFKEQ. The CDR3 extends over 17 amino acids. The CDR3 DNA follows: TGTGCCAGCAGCCAAGAGGGTGTTTCCTCCTATAATTCACCCCTCCACTTT. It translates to CASSQEGVSSYNSPLHF.

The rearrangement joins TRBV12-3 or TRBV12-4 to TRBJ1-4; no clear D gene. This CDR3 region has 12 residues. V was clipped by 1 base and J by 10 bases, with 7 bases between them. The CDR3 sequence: CASSLVGSKLFF. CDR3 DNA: TGTGCCAGCAGTTTAGTCGGGTCAAAACTGTTTTTT.

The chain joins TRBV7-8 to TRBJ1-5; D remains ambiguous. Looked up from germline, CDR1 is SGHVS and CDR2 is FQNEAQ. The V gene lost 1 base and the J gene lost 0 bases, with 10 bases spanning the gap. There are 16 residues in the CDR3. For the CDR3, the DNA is TGTGCCAGCAGCTTAGAAGTGGGTTATAGCAATCAGCCCCAGCATTTT. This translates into CASSLEVGYSNQPQHF.

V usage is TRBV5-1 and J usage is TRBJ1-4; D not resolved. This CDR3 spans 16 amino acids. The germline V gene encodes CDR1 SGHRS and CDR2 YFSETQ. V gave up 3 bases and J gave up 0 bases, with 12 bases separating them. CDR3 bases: TGCGCCAGCAGCTCGGCGACATTTGCAACTAATGAAAAACTGTTTTTT. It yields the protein CASSSATFATNEKLFF.

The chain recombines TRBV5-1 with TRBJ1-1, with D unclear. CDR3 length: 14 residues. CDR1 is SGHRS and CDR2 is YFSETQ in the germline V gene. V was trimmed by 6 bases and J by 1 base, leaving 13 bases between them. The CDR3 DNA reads TGCGCCAGCATGAGGTTTTCGGAGAACACTGAAGCTTTCTTT. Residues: CASMRFSENTEAFF.

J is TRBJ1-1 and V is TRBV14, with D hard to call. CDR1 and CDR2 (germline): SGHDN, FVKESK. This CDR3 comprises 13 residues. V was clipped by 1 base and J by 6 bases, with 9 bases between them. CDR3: CASSQVLVAEAFF. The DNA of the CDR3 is TGTGCCAGCAGCCAAGTCTTGGTCGCTGAAGCTTTCTTT.

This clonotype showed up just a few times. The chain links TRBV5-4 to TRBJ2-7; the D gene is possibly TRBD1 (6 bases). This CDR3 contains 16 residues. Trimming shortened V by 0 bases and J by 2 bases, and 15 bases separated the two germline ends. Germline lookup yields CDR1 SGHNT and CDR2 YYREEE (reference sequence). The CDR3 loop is CASSLDTGSPTYEQYF. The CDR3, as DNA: TGTGCCAGCAGCTTGGATACAGGGTCCCCTACCTACGAGCAGTACTTC.

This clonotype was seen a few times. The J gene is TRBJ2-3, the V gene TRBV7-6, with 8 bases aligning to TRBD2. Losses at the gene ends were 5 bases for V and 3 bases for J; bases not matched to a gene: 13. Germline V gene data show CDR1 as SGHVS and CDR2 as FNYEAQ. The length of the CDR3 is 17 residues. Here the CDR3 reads CASSPSASGRFTDTQYF. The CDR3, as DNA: TGTGCCAGCAGCCCCTCCGCTAGCGGGCGGTTTACAGATACGCAGTATTTT.

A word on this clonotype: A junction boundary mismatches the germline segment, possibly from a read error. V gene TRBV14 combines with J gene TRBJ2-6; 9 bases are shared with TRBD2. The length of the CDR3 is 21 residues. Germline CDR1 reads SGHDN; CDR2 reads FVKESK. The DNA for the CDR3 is TGTGCCGGCAGCCAAGAGCCCTTCTTGGGTAGCGGGGGCTCTGGGGCCAACGTCCTGACTTTC. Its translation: CAGSQEPFLGSGGSGANVLTF.

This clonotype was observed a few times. The CDR3: CASSQGGVLERPQHF. CDR3 nucleotide sequence: TGTGCCAGCAGCCAAGGGGGGGTACTAGAAAGGCCCCAGCATTTT. The V call is TRBV4-2, the J call TRBJ1-5; tentative D call: TRBD1 (5 bases). V was shortened by 1 base and J by 9 bases, with 16 bases between the two germline ends. Germline-derived CDR1 and CDR2 are LGHNA and YNFKEQ. CDR3 length: 15 residues.

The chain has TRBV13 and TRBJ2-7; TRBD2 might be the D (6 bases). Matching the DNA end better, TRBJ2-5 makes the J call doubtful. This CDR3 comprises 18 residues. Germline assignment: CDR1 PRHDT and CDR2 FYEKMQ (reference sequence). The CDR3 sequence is CASKILVGGATKEETQYF. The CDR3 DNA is TGTGCCAGCAAAATCCTCGTCGGCGGGGCCACCAAGGAAGAGACCCAGTACTTC.